The present TCR beta chain was sequenced within a study of technical replicates of blood from a handful of donors. The data were produced by immunoSEQ multiplex PCR, yet TCRdb's version contains in-frame clones alone and is incomplete. This repertoire shows about 93,000 clones, roughly 96% found once; its top ten account for over 0.25%. Germline V gene data show CDR1 as MNHEY and CDR2 as SVGAGI. Unmatched junction bases numbered 5, after V lost 3 bases and J lost 4 bases. There are 14 residues in the CDR3. The sequence was obtained from a human donor in good health. V and J are TRBV6-5 and TRBJ2-7, with TRBD1 matching over 8 bases. Input material: T cells isolated from PBMCs. The CDR3 coding sequence is TGTGCCAGCAGTTATTTGCAGGGGGCTTACGAGCAGTACTTC. Its protein product is CASSYLQGAYEQYF.